Below, one T cell receptor (beta chain) is given with its context. Its antigen is unknown. This likely comes from a read error, as the CDR3 has no conserved phenylalanine or tryptophan at its end. The data derive from a study of metastatic and nonmetastatic thyroid tumors. In the study overall: Both malignant and benign thyroid patients supplied peripheral blood and tumor or nodule tissue samples, across which the repertoires of these patients were then compared.

TCRdb called clones again from the PCR reads with MiXCR. The profile shows about 49,000 clones, roughly 22% of them singletons. Thyroid surgery took place with no prior treatment in any patient. Study results and limitations: In both blood and tumor samples, TCR beta diversity was reported significantly higher for malignant than benign nodules.

This receptor was obtained from a female donor with papillary thyroid cancer or a benign thyroid nodule (not recorded which). Some clones in this sample may be carry-over from other donors' samples. The sample taken for sequencing was blood.

The CDR3 nucleotides are TGTGCCAGCAGCGCCGGACTAGCGGGAGTGGGTACGCAGTATATT. It codes for CASSAGLAGVGTQYI. The chain is built from TRBV9 and TRBJ2-3, with 13 bases lining up with TRBD2. The V gene's germline CDR1 is SGDLS and CDR2 YYNGEE. V lost 3 bases, J lost 8 bases, and 6 bases stayed unmatched. This CDR3 has 15 residues.